Below are 29 T cell receptor beta chains sequenced from a single sample in a study of blood T cell repertoires in COVID-19. Profiled with immunoSEQ multiplex PCR; TCRdb holds only in-frame clones, not every one. The sample carries tens of thousands of clones, 89% recorded once. The specimen was peripheral blood. These receptors originate from a human donor in a cohort sampled during active COVID-19.

The rearrangement joins TRBV28 to TRBJ2-7; 10 bases line up with TRBD1. Looked up from germline, CDR1 is MDHEN and CDR2 is SYDVKM. The CDR3 runs to 16 residues. The trim removed 4 bases at V and 7 bases at J, leaving 13 bases unmatched. CDR3 nucleotides: TGTGCCAGCAGTTCTCCACGGACAGGGGGGACGCGGGAGCAGTACTTC. It yields the protein CASSSPRTGGTREQYF.

This clone was recorded once. V and J are TRBV5-1 and TRBJ2-3; TRBD2 is a possible D gene (7 bases). From germline, CDR1 is SGHRS and CDR2 YFSETQ. This CDR3 spans 18 amino acids. Trimming took off 3 bases at V and 3 bases at J, with 23 bases between the two ends. In DNA, the CDR3 is TGCGCCAGCAGCTCTAGGGGGGGATACCTAGCTGGGACAGATACGCAGTATTTT. Its translation is CASSSRGGYLAGTDTQYF.

This chain connects TRBV7-9 to TRBJ1-4, with D unclear. Germline CDR1 SEHNR, CDR2 FQNEAQ (reference sequence). There are 12 residues in the CDR3. V was cut by 4 bases and J by 7 bases, with 7 bases left in between. The CDR3 coding sequence is TGTGCCAGCAGCTCGGGGAGTGAAAAACTGTTTTTT. Protein: CASSSGSEKLFF.

The J gene is TRBJ2-7, the V gene TRBV18, with 8 positions matching TRBD1. The CDR3 has 14 amino acids. CDR1 is KGHSH, CDR2 LQKENI, per germline. J lost 7 bases, V lost 3 bases, and 8 bases had no gene match. CDR3 DNA sequence: TGTGCCAGCTCACCCCCCGGGACAGGAGGAGAGCAGTACTTC. Amino acids: CASSPPGTGGEQYF. The full variable domain, with the rest looked up from reference TRBV18 and TRBJ2-7, is NAGVMQNPRHLVRRRGQEARLRCSPMKGHSHVYWYRQLPEEGLKFMVYLQKENIIDESGMPKERFSAEFPKEGPSILRIQQVVRGDSAAYFCASSPPGTGGEQYFGPGTRLTVT.

The V and J genes are TRBV14 and TRBJ1-4; 12 bases are shared with TRBD1. Trimming took 5 bases from V and 8 from J; bases not matched to a gene: 3. CDR1 SGHDN and CDR2 FVKESK come from the germline V gene. This CDR3 is 14 amino acids long. The CDR3 loop is CASSSGTGGEKLFF. The CDR3 DNA sequence: TGTGCCAGCAGCTCCGGGACAGGGGGCGAAAAACTGTTTTTT.

The chain carries TRBV9 and TRBJ1-4; 7 bases agree with TRBD1. V lost 3 bases to trimming and J lost 5 bases; unmatched junction nucleotides: 4. The V gene's germline CDR1 is SGDLS and CDR2 YYNGEE. The CDR3 has 14 amino acids. CDR3 sequence: CASSDSTGNEKLFF. The CDR3 DNA reads as TGTGCCAGCAGCGATTCGACAGGGAATGAAAAACTGTTTTTT. Full variable domain (remainder filled in from reference TRBV9 and TRBJ1-4): DSGVTQTPKHLITATGQRVTLRCSPRSGDLSVYWYQQSLDQGLQFLIQYYNGEERAKGNILERFSAQQFPDLHSELNLSSLELGDSALYFCASSDSTGNEKLFFGSGTQLSVL.

The chain couples TRBV6-5 to TRBJ1-4; weak D call: TRBD1 (5 bases). Germline V gives CDR1 MNHEY, CDR2 SVGAGI. Trimming removed 2 bases at V and 6 bases at J, with 13 bases between. The CDR3 has 15 residues. CDR3 DNA: TGTGCCAGCAGTTACGACAGTTCACGACATGAAAAACTGTTTTTT. It is translated as CASSYDSSRHEKLFF.

DNA for the CDR3: TGCGCCAGCAGTGAGTCAGGAGGGAAAACCGGGGAGCTGTTTTTT. Residues: CASSESGGKTGELFF. The rearrangement uses TRBV10-1 and TRBJ2-2; maybe TRBD2 (6 bases). CDR3 length: 15 residues. Germline V gene sequence: CDR1 WNHNN, CDR2 SYGVQD (reference sequence). The ends were cut back, 0 bases at V and 5 bases at J, with 10 bases in the middle.

The chain has TRBV5-4 and TRBJ2-7, with TRBD1 as a possible D gene (6 bases). The CDR3 is made up of 14 amino acids. Deletions cut 4 bases from V and 0 bases from J, with 11 bases between. Germline V gives CDR1 SGHNT, CDR2 YYREEE (reference sequence). Here the CDR3 reads CASSTQGSSYEQYF. The CDR3 coding sequence is TGTGCCAGCAGCACACAGGGTAGCTCCTACGAGCAGTACTTC.

V usage is TRBV6-6 and J usage is TRBJ2-7, with a tentative D call TRBD1 (6 bases). The CDR3 contains 11 residues. Trimming removed 8 bases at V and 7 bases at J, with 12 bases between. Germline-derived CDR1 and CDR2 are MNHNY and SVGAGI (reference sequence). CDR3 nucleotide sequence: TGTGCCAGCGGAGCAGGGGATGAGCAGTACTTC. Amino acid sequence: CASGAGDEQYF.

This chain connects TRBV19 to TRBJ2-7, with D possibly TRBD2 on 5 matching bases. This CDR3 is built from 14 residues. CDR1 is LNHDA, CDR2 SQIVND, per germline (reference sequence). The V end was cut by 2 bases, the J end by 6 bases, with 14 bases between. The CDR3 DNA reads TGTGCCAGTAGTATAATAGAGGGAAACGGCGAGCAGTACTTC. Its protein product is CASSIIEGNGEQYF.

The chain is built from TRBV13 and TRBJ2-5; TRBD2 aligns across 7 bases. CDR1 and CDR2 from the germline V gene are PRHDT and FYEKMQ (reference sequence). The trim removed 4 bases at V and 5 bases at J, leaving 4 bases unmatched. The CDR3 totals 13 residues. The CDR3 spells CASSYGTTETQYF. CDR3 in DNA: TGTGCCAGCAGCTATGGGACTACCGAGACCCAGTACTTC.

This clone was observed a single time. V usage is TRBV19 and J usage is TRBJ1-1; no clear D. Germline V gene lookup returns CDR1 LNHDA and CDR2 SQIVND (reference sequence). The CDR3 totals 12 residues. The ends were cut back, 3 bases at V and 3 bases at J, with 5 bases in the middle. The CDR3 sequence: CASSIADTEAFF. CDR3 nucleotide sequence: TGTGCCAGTAGTATTGCGGACACTGAAGCTTTCTTT.

This sequence joins TRBV6-1 and TRBJ1-6; TRBD1 might be the D (5 bases). The CDR3 is made up of 13 amino acids. The germline V gene encodes CDR1 MNHNS and CDR2 SASEGT. V lost 2 bases to trimming and J lost 14 bases, with 13 bases between them. The CDR3 protein is CASSERQGRSLHF. The CDR3 nucleotides are TGTGCCAGCAGTGAAAGGCAGGGCCGATCCCTCCACTTT.

This clone was seen more than once but under ten times. V and J are TRBV4-3 and TRBJ1-1, with unresolved D. Trimming took off 0 bases at V and 1 base at J, with 9 bases between the two ends. The CDR3 runs 15 residues. Germline CDR1 is LGHNA and CDR2 is YSLEER. The CDR3 reads CASSQEVRGNTEAFF. As DNA, the CDR3 is TGCGCCAGCAGCCAAGAGGTTCGGGGGAACACTGAAGCTTTCTTT.

CDR3 amino acids: CASSQDSGQGALYEQYF. The DNA for the CDR3 is TGCGCCAGCAGCCAAGATAGTGGACAGGGGGCCCTCTACGAGCAGTACTTC. V and J are TRBV4-1 and TRBJ2-7, with 11 bases lining up with TRBD1. CDR1 is MGHRA and CDR2 is YSYEKL in the germline V gene. CDR3 length: 17 amino acids. V lost 0 bases, J lost 3 bases, and 7 bases stayed unmatched.

V and J are TRBV7-2 and TRBJ1-5; no clear D gene. V dropped 1 base and J dropped 0 bases, with 13 bases sitting between them. This CDR3 contains 17 residues. Per the germline V gene, CDR1 is SGHTA and CDR2 is FQGNSA. For the CDR3, the DNA is TGTGCCAGCAGCTTAGAGGCCAGGCCAAATAGCAATCAGCCCCAGCATTTT. The encoded protein is CASSLEARPNSNQPQHF.

In its sample, this clone was seen once. The chain combines TRBV18 with TRBJ1-5; D possibly corresponds to TRBD1 (5 bases). Germline-derived CDR1 and CDR2 are KGHSH and LQKENI. This CDR3 comprises 14 residues. V lost 3 bases and J lost 6, with 12 bases in between. The CDR3 DNA reads TGTGCCAGCTCACCCCAGGGAAACAGTCAGCCCCAGCATTTT. Protein: CASSPQGNSQPQHF.

The chain uses TRBV11-2 and TRBJ2-7; D possibly corresponds to TRBD1 (5 bases). V was cut by 1 base and J by 1 base, with 11 bases left in between. CDR1 and CDR2 from the germline V gene are SGHAT and FQNNGV. The CDR3 runs to 15 residues. The CDR3 bases are TGTGCCAGCAGCTTAGGTCCAGGGTTATCCTACGAGCAGTACTTC. Translated, it gives CASSLGPGLSYEQYF.

The genes are TRBV18 and TRBJ1-1; D is possibly TRBD1 (6 bases). There are 15 residues in the CDR3. V dropped 8 bases and J dropped 0 bases, with 16 bases sitting between them. Germline lookup yields CDR1 KGHSH and CDR2 LQKENI. The CDR3 DNA follows: TGTGCCAGCACAACGGGGGGGCCCATGAACACTGAAGCTTTCTTT. Translation gives CASTTGGPMNTEAFF. Supplemented by reference TRBV18 and TRBJ1-1, the full variable domain reads NAGVMQNPRHLVRRRGQEARLRCSPMKGHSHVYWYRQLPEEGLKFMVYLQKENIIDESGMPKERFSAEFPKEGPSILRIQQVVRGDSAAYFCASTTGGPMNTEAFFGQGTRLTVV.

This clone has only a few counts. This chain joins TRBV7-8 and TRBJ1-6; D perhaps matches TRBD1 (5 bases). Between the trimmed V and J ends, which lost 5 bases and 7 bases, there was a span of 12 bases. Germline-derived CDR1 and CDR2 are SGHVS and FQNEAQ. This CDR3 spans 14 amino acids. CDR3 sequence (DNA): TGTGCCAGCAGCCGGGGGTCGGGGAATTCACCCCTCCACTTT. Translating it yields CASSRGSGNSPLHF. Drawing the rest from reference TRBV7-8 and TRBJ1-6, the complete variable domain is GAGVSQSPRYKVAKRGQDVALRCDPISGHVSLFWYQQALGQGPEFLTYFQNEAQLDKSGLPSDRFFAERPEGSVSTLKIQRTQQEDSAVYLCASSRGSGNSPLHFGNGTRLTVT.

The V call is TRBV11-2, the J call TRBJ1-2; D ambiguous. Germline CDR1 and CDR2: SGHAT and FQNNGV. Between the trimmed V and J ends, which lost 7 bases and 0 bases, there was a span of 9 bases. There are 13 residues in the CDR3. CDR3 residues: CASTPSPNYGYTF. CDR3 in DNA: TGTGCCAGCACCCCATCCCCTAACTATGGCTACACCTTC.

This chain uses TRBV5-6 with TRBJ1-5; perhaps TRBD1 as D (5 bases). CDR1 and CDR2 (germline): SGHDT, YYEEEE. The V and J ends lost 2 bases and 1 base respectively, with 16 bases between them. This CDR3 is 17 amino acids long. The CDR3: CASSFLQGSGSNQPQHF. The CDR3 DNA reads as TGTGCCAGCAGCTTTCTCCAGGGAAGTGGGAGCAATCAGCCCCAGCATTTT.

The chain links TRBV5-1 to TRBJ1-6; 8 positions agree with TRBD1. CDR3 length equals 14 residues. V trimming: 4 bases; J trimming: 6 bases; junction bases outside the gene matches: 3. The germline gives CDR1 SGHRS, CDR2 YFSETQ. In DNA form, the CDR3 reads TGCGCCAGCAGCAGGGACAGGATTAATTCACCCCTCCACTTT. Encoded protein: CASSRDRINSPLHF.

The chain couples TRBV7-9 to TRBJ1-4; 10 bases are a match to TRBD1. Germline V lookup: CDR1 SEHNR, CDR2 FQNEAQ (reference sequence). The CDR3 sequence is 14 residues long. V dropped 3 bases and J dropped 11; count of bases not matched to a gene: 6. Written as DNA, the CDR3 is TGTGCCAGCAGCTTCCCTGGACAGGGGGGGAAACTGTTTTTT. This translates into CASSFPGQGGKLFF.

This chain links TRBV4-1 with TRBJ1-2; perhaps TRBD1 as D (6 bases). Germline V gene sequence: CDR1 MGHRA, CDR2 YSYEKL. The CDR3 extends over 14 amino acids. Trimming took 2 bases from V and 6 from J, leaving 13 bases between them. The CDR3 sequence: CASSQPGTRNGYTF. CDR3 DNA: TGCGCCAGCAGCCAACCGGGGACAAGGAATGGCTACACCTTC.

The CDR3 reads CASSGTVGNTIYF. The CDR3 DNA follows: TGTGCCAGCAGCGGGACAGTTGGAAACACCATATATTTT. The chain joins TRBV7-9 to TRBJ1-3; 7 positions match TRBD1. Germline V gene sequence: CDR1 SEHNR, CDR2 FQNEAQ (reference sequence). V dropped 5 bases and J dropped 3; count of bases not matched to a gene: 1. The CDR3 length is 13 residues.

The V and J genes are TRBV3-1 (or the pseudogene TRBV3-2) and TRBJ1-1, with a possible D match to TRBD1 (6 bases). Trimming shortened V by 4 bases and J by 5 bases, and 11 bases separated the two germline ends. The germline V gene encodes CDR1 LGHDT and CDR2 YNNKEL (reference sequence). This CDR3 contains 13 residues. CDR3 nucleotides: TGTGCCAGCAGCCCAGCGGGGGCGACTGAAGCTTTCTTT. Translating gives CASSPAGATEAFF.

V usage is TRBV4-3 and J usage is TRBJ1-6; tentatively, D is TRBD1 (5 bases). Germline V gene data show CDR1 as LGHNA and CDR2 as YSLEER. Deletions cut 5 bases from V and 7 bases from J, with 12 bases between. The CDR3 length is 14 residues. The CDR3 region has the DNA TGCGCCAGCAGCTACCGACAGCAGAATTCACCCCTCCACTTT. This codes for CASSYRQQNSPLHF.